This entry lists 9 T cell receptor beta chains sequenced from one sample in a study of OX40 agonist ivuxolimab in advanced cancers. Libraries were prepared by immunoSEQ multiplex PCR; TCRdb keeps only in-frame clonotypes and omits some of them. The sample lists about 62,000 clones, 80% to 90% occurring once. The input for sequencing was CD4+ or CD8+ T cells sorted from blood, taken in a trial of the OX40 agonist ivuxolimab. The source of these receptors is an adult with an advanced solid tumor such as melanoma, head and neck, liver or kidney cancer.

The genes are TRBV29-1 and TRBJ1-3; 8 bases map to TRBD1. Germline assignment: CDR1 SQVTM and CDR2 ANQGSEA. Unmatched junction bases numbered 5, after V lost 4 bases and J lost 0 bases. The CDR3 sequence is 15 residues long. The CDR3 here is CSVGDRTLSGNTIYF. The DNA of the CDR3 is TGCAGCGTTGGGGACAGGACCCTCTCTGGAAACACCATATATTTT.

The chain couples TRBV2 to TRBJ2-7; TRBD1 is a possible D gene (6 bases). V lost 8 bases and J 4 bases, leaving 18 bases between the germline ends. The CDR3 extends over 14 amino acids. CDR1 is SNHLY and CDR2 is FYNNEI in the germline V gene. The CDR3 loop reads CASVTSGAGYEQYF. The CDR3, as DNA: TGTGCCAGCGTTACCTCAGGGGCTGGTTACGAGCAGTACTTC.

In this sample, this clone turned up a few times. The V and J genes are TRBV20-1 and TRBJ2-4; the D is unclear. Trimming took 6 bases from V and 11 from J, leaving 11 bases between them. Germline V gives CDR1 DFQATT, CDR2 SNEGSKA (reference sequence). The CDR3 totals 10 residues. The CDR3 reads CSARSPVQYF. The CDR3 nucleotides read TGCAGTGCAAGGTCCCCTGTTCAGTACTTC.

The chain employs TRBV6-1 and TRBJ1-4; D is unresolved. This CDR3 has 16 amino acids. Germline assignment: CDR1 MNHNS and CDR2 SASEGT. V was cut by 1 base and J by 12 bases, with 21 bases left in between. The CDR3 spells CASSEELSRVGRELFF. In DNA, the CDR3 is TGTGCCAGCAGTGAAGAATTATCCAGAGTTGGAAGGGAACTGTTTTTT.

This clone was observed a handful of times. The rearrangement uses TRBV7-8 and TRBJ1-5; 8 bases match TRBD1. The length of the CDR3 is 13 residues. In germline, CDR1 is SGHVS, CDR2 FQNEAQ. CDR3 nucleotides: TGTGCACCGACAGGGGTAGGCGGTCAGCCCCAGCATTTT. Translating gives CAPTGVGGQPQHF.

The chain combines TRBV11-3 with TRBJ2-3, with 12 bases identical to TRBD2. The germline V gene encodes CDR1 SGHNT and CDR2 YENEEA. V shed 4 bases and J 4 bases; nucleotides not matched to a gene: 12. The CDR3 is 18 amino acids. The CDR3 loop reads CASSSPSGGAGPADTQYF. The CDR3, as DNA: TGTGCCAGCAGCTCTCCTAGCGGGGGGGCCGGACCCGCAGATACGCAGTATTTT.

The CDR3 region is CASSPEAETFYGYTF. The CDR3 region has the DNA TGTGCCAGCAGCCCGGAGGCGGAAACCTTTTATGGCTACACCTTC. The chain is built from TRBV7-2 and TRBJ1-2; D is ambiguous. The CDR3 loop spans 15 amino acids. Per the germline V gene, CDR1 is SGHTA and CDR2 is FQGNSA. The germline V and J ends were trimmed by 5 bases and 5 bases, with 18 bases remaining between them.

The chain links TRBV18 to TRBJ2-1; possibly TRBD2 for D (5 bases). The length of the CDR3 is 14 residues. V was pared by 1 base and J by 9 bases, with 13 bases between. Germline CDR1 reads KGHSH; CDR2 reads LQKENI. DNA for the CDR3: TGTGCCAGCTCACCACTGGAAACCCGGGGTGAGCAGTTCTTC. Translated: CASSPLETRGEQFF.

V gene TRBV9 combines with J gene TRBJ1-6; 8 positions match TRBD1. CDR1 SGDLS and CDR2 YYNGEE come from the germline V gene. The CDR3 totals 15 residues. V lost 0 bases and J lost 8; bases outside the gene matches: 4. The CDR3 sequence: CASSVEAGGDSPLHF. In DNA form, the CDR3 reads TGTGCCAGCAGCGTAGAGGCAGGGGGCGATTCACCCCTCCACTTT. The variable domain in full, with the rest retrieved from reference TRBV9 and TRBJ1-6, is DSGVTQTPKHLITATGQRVTLRCSPRSGDLSVYWYQQSLDQGLQFLIQYYNGEERAKGNILERFSAQQFPDLHSELNLSSLELGDSALYFCASSVEAGGDSPLHFGNGTRLTVT.